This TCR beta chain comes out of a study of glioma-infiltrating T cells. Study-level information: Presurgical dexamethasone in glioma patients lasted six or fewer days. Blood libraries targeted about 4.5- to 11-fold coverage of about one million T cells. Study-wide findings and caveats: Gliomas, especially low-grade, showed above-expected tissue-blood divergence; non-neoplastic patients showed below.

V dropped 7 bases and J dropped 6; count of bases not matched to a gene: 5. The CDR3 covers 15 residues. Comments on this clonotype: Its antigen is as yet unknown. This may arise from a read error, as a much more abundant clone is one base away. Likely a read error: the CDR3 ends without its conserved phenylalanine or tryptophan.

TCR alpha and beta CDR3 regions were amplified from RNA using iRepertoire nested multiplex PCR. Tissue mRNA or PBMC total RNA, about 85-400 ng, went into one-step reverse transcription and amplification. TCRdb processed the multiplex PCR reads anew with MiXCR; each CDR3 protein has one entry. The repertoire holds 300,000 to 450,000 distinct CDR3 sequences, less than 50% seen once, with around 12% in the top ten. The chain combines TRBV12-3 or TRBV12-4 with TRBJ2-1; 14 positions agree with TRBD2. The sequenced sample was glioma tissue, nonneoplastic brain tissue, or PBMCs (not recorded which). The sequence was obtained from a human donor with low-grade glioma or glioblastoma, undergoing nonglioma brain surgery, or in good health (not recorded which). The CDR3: CASNPGLAGVNEQFS. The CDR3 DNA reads TGTGCCAGCAACCCGGGACTAGCGGGAGTCAATGAGCAGTTCTCC.